This T cell receptor (beta chain) emerged from a study of CD8 T cells in Susac syndrome. Background on the study: When blood was drawn, patients with Susac syndrome were on intravenous immunoglobulin alone, on corticosteroids, or therapy-naive.

Reverse transcription used 0.5 to 1 ug RNA and random hexamers. By means of immunoSEQ multiplex PCR, TCR beta CDR3 spanning 54 Vbeta and 13 Jbeta underwent amplification. TCRdb re-called the immunoSEQ multiplex PCR reads with MiXCR, one entry per CDR3 protein. Counted here are 100,000 to 150,000 distinct CDR3 sequences, approximately 96% occurring once; the ten biggest clones make up 0.2% to 0.25%. High-throughput TCR beta sequencing covered peripheral CD8+ and CD4+ T cells. TEMRA cells underwent FACS enrichment and CD8+ and CD4+ T cells underwent negative isolation. Germline CDR1 MNHNY, CDR2 SVGAGI (reference sequence). Deletions cut 6 bases from V and 1 base from J, with 10 bases between. CDR3 length equals 14 residues.

The origin of this receptor is a human donor with Susac syndrome. The rearrangement joins TRBV6-6 to TRBJ1-5, with D possibly matching TRBD1 (5 bases). The sample taken for sequencing was CD8+ T cells from PBMCs. The DNA for the CDR3 is TGTGCCAGCAGCCGGGGGGTGAGCAATCAGCCCCAGCATTTT. This sequence encodes CASSRGVSNQPQHF.